The following is a T cell receptor (beta chain) sequence with its context. The antigen it binds to is not known. Base qualities are not provided; no much larger clone lies one nucleotide away. The immunoSEQ Assay, a bias-controlled multiplex PCR, was used to amplify TCRbeta CDR3 regions from genomic DNA. On the authors' methods: The number of nucleated cells in each sample was estimated from the amplification of reference gene primers within the assay. To quantify the absolute abundance of each unique TCRbeta CDR3 rearrangement, sequence reads were collapsed and filtered. Productive Simpson clonality was computed per sample as the square root of Simpson's diversity index over productive rearrangements. TCRdb carries this immuneACCESS record with in-frame sequences only. Its versions omit some clonotypes, under half of them owing to an unresolved V gene in the studies checked, with the rest unexplained. Clonal size and the V and J genes are those of that table, whereas D and trimming came from the DNA. A total of some 170,000 clones appear in this sample, around 83% of them only once. The top ten hold 12% to 15% of the sample.

This sample was included in a study of blood T cell repertoires in COVID-19 (dated by TCRdb to about 2020). In the study overall: Collaborator samples came from the United States, Italy and Spain and covered acute and convalescent phases of COVID-19. The material from the prospective study consisted of cDNA or gDNA derived from T cells, B-cell-depleted T cells, or PBMCs. Deeply sampled blood TCRbeta repertoires from subjects exposed to, actively infected with, or recovered from COVID-19 were included in the dataset. A freely available public database, intended as a resource for researchers studying the immune response to SARS-CoV-2, is where the repertoires were released. Samples were obtained from the ongoing ImmuneRACE study (first 160 participants) and from about 1,300 subjects provided by 6 global collaborators. Nearly every sample came with metadata listing a de-identified subject ID, COVID-19 status, age in years and sex. HLA class I and class II types, where available, came from metadata supplied by the sample provider rather than from assay-based typing.

Overall study results and their limits: Clinical and demographic metadata were provided uncurated, with the amount varying by source and participant.

V was cut back by 5 bases and J by 4 bases, leaving a gap of 6 bases between them. The germline V gene sets CDR1 to SGHAT and CDR2 to FQNNGV. From the cysteine up to the phenylalanine, the CDR3 has a length of 12 residues. Here the CDR3 DNA is all that survives: 36 bases in frame from base 1. Enrolling through a virtual design, the prospective study's participants ranged in age from roughly 18 to 95 years and lived across more than 20 United States geographic areas. In the prospective study, cohorts were assigned on the basis of participant-reported clinical history obtained from a screening survey and a study questionnaire. Recovered participants in ImmuneRACE Cohort 3 were defined by two consecutive negative NP/OP PCR tests, clearance by a healthcare professional, or resolution of symptoms. In the prospective study, mobile phlebotomists collected whole blood, serum and a nasopharyngeal or oropharyngeal swab from each participant. Over an approximately two-month period, participants in the prospective study had the option of providing additional blood draws and questionnaires. Before DNA extraction, prospective study blood samples were shipped either frozen or at room temperature.

This sequence originates from a man aged 50-60 years who had recovered from COVID-19. The sequence joins TRBV11-2 to TRBJ2-4; the D gene is unclear. The sequenced material came from PBMCs or T cells enriched from blood (not recorded which). DNA sequence: TGTGCCAGCAGCCTTACTAAAAACATTCAGTACTTC. This gives the protein CASSLTKNIQYF.